The clone carrying this TCR beta chain came up many times. The antigen remains undetermined. Unique molecular identifiers were added to individual cDNA molecules. TCRdb processed the 5' RACE reads anew with MiXCR; each CDR3 protein has one entry. The sample includes over 35,000 distinct CDR3 sequences, about 6.5% of them seen just once. These data originate in a study of early T cells in non-severe SARS-CoV-2 infection. Study summary: Sequencing was performed on bulk RNA from unsorted whole blood, leaving chains unpaired. Points from the study as a whole: Lookups in VDJdb leaned toward anti-spike CD8 responses and missed private and CD4 specificities.

The source of this sequence is an adult who was a healthcare worker with PCR-confirmed SARS-CoV-2 infection or an uninfected control (not recorded which). The sequenced sample was whole blood, obtained at baseline.

CDR3 loop: CASSNRVSPMNGYTF. The CDR3 DNA reads as TGTGCCAGCAGTAACAGGGTCTCGCCGATGAATGGCTACACCTTC. The chain carries TRBV6-4 and TRBJ1-2, with D perhaps TRBD1 (6 bases). Germline V gene sequence: CDR1 MRHNA, CDR2 SNTAGT. This CDR3 region has 15 residues. The V end lost 5 bases, the J end lost 6 bases, and 19 bases lay between the germline ends.